The 7 T cell receptor beta chains given below trace back to one sample, sequenced in a study of tumor-infiltrating lymphocytes in oesophageal squamous cell carcinoma. TCRdb ran MiXCR on the PCR reads and lists one entry per CDR3 protein. The table includes 9,500 to 15,000 distinct CDR3 sequences, about 57% detected once. Material for sequencing was esophageal tumor tissue. Receptors originate from a female donor with esophageal squamous cell carcinoma.

The V and J genes are TRBV5-3 and TRBJ2-6; the D call may be TRBD1 or TRBD2 (5 bases each). TRBV5-3 is an open reading frame whose function is uncertain. The CDR3 loop spans 14 amino acids. V lost 10 bases to trimming and J lost 2 bases, with 13 bases between them. Here the CDR3 DNA reads TGTGCCTCCCGGGTGGGGGCTGGGGCCAACGTCCTGACTTTC. Its protein is CASRVGAGANVLTF.

This chain links TRBV7-2 with TRBJ2-3; D gene uncertain. This CDR3 comprises 11 residues. Germline V gene data show CDR1 as SGHTA and CDR2 as FQGNSA. V was shortened by 2 bases and J by 11 bases, with 8 bases between the two germline ends. The CDR3 DNA reads TGTGCCAGCAGCTTACTAGGCGGGCAGTATTTT. It yields the protein CASSLLGGQYF.

V gene TRBV28 combines with J gene TRBJ2-5, with D unclear. Germline V gene lookup returns CDR1 MDHEN and CDR2 SYDVKM. This CDR3 region has 14 residues. Trimming stripped 4 bases from V and 4 bases from J, with 13 bases between. For the CDR3, the DNA is TGTGCCAGCAGTTCGGGCACAGTGTCAGAGACCCAGTACTTC. Encoded protein: CASSSGTVSETQYF. Based on the CDR3 plus reference TRBV28 and TRBJ2-5, the full variable domain is DVKVTQSSRYLVKRTGEKVFLECVQDMDHENMFWYRQDPGLGLRLIYFSYDVKMKEKGDIPEGYSVSREKKERFSLILESASTNQTSMYLCASSSGTVSETQYFGPGTRLLVL.

The gene calls are TRBV7-9 and TRBJ2-5, with no clear D. CDR1 is SEHNR and CDR2 is FQNEAQ in the germline V gene (reference sequence). V was clipped by 5 bases and J by 3 bases, with 4 bases between them. CDR3 size: 11 residues. For the CDR3, the DNA is TGTGCCAGCAGCAAAAAAGAGACCCAGTACTTC. Its protein is CASSKKETQYF.

This chain links TRBV12-3 or TRBV12-4 with TRBJ2-4; no clear D. Deletions cut 3 bases from V and 2 bases from J, with 17 bases between. There are 17 residues in the CDR3. The CDR3 DNA is TGTGCCAGCAGTTTCAACCCCGATGCCTGGCCCAAAAACATTCAGTACTTC. Amino acids: CASSFNPDAWPKNIQYF.

This clonotype was seen at least ten times. In DNA, the CDR3 is TGTGCCAGCAGCCCGTACTACAATGAGCAGTACTTC. It codes for CASSPYYNEQYF. The chain combines TRBV14 with TRBJ2-7; no firm D call. The ends were cut back, 4 bases at V and 7 bases at J, with 11 bases in the middle. CDR3 length equals 12 residues. Germline CDR1 reads SGHDN; CDR2 reads FVKESK.

The gene calls are TRBV12-3 or TRBV12-4 and TRBJ2-5, with D possibly TRBD2 on 5 matching bases. The CDR3 runs to 17 residues. V was cut by 6 bases and J by 3 bases, with 23 bases left in between. The CDR3 bases are TGTGCCAGCAGCCCCCCGCTTTGGCGGGCCACGGAAGAGACCCAGTACTTC. It encodes CASSPPLWRATEETQYF.